The source of this T cell receptor (beta chain) is a study of a mutant IDH1 vaccine in newly diagnosed glioma. Study details: Eight vaccinations were given in weeks 1, 3, 5, 7, 11, 15, 19 and 23.

Findings of the study overall: The study observed vaccine-induced immune responses in more than 80% of patients.

Clones were read by immunoSEQ multiplex PCR, and TCRdb kept only the in-frame ones, dropping some. The sample lists about 38,000 clones, 75% to 85% occurring once. The CDR3 has 16 residues. Germline V gene lookup returns CDR1 SGHTA and CDR2 FQGNSA. V shed 4 bases and J 6 bases; nucleotides not matched to a gene: 13. This clone was observed once. The antigen is unknown. Regarding time point: week 23, last vaccination. The vaccine gave 300 ug of a 20-mer mutant IDH1 peptide subcutaneously per dose. Donors had new WHO grade 3 or 4 IDH1-mutant, ATRX-lost astrocytomas. The sequencing used PBMCs, collected from a glioma patient whose treatment included an IDH1 peptide vaccine. The origin of this receptor is a man between 40 and 49 years old with glioma. This chain joins TRBV7-2 and TRBJ2-3; 7 bases map to TRBD2. In DNA, the CDR3 is TGTGCCAGCAGCTCCAGGTCCAGCGGGGCCCGGGATACGCAGTATTTT. Translating gives CASSSRSSGARDTQYF. Variable domain in full (rest from reference TRBV7-2 and TRBJ2-3): GAGVSQSPSNKVTEKGKDVELRCDPISGHTALYWYRQSLGQGLEFLIYFQGNSAPDKSGLPSDRFSAERTGGSVSTLTIQRTQQEDSAVYLCASSSRSSGARDTQYFGPGTRLTVL.